This TCR beta chain emerged from a study of T cells expressing NK-cell markers. General study points: A few donors' CD3+CD56-NKG2C+ cells were dominated by the same clonotypes.

Using the 5' RACE reads, TCRdb records one entry per CDR3 protein without DNA. The sample data list 120,000 to 150,000 distinct CDR3 sequences. Germline V gives CDR1 SGHDT, CDR2 YYEEEE. This CDR3 is 18 amino acids long. To note about this clonotype: Its specificity is not known.

V and J are TRBV5-6 and TRBJ2-1; TCRdb's D call of TRBD2 is untestable without DNA. Sequenced input: blood T cells: a sorted CD56 or NKG2C T cell subset, CD4+ or CD8+ T cells, or bulk PBMC T cells (not recorded which). This TCR derives from a man aged 18-30 years in good health. CDR3 loop: CASSPGTSGADSYNEQFF.